Described below is a single TCR beta chain sequence and its context. Its binding antigen is unknown. No base-level quality is on record; no much larger clone is a single base apart. What the time point label conveys for this sample: about 11 months on ibrutinib. For TCR beta library preparation, approximately 2 micrograms of genomic DNA were extracted from the cryopreserved PBMCs. High-throughput TCR beta sequencing was performed on longitudinal blood samples from CLL patients receiving ibrutinib monotherapy. The patients took part in an open-label, single-center phase 2 trial of ibrutinib monotherapy. This record comes from a study of cytotoxic CD8 clonotypes in ibrutinib-treated CLL (dated by TCRdb to about 2021). Describing the broader study: The cohort included roughly 15 treatment-naive and eleven to twelve relapsed/refractory patients; 17 were IGHV unmutated. Partial responses were observed in approximately 24 patients and complete responses in 2; after a median follow-up of 68 months, remission was maintained in 15 or so patients and progression was observed in approximately 12. Samples at response were collected after a median of 12 months of treatment, with a range of roughly 6 to 36 months. On average, each sample yielded 255,043 productive templates and under 95,000 productive rearrangements. Of the 85 to 90 participants in the trial, 25 to 30 had longitudinal samples available. Cryopreserved peripheral blood mononuclear cells were obtained prior to treatment, at the time of response, and at either disease progression or sustained remission. Every remission and progressive disease sample was obtained while ibrutinib was still being received by the patients.

Results and caveats for the whole study, not just this receptor: Sustained-remission and progressing patients did not have matched sampling times, and lymph node repertoires were not examined. An increase in clonality was observed at ibrutinib response, with clonality remaining stable during sustained remission and falling back toward baseline at progression. Baseline clonality was found to be higher than that of age-matched healthy donors and was strongly correlated with circulating CD8+ T-cell counts. Public clonotypes were rare and either contracted or stayed stable during treatment, and the rise in clonality at ibrutinib response reflected the expansion of private clonotypes.

There are 16 amino acids in the CDR3, from cysteine to phenylalanine inclusive. Kept here is only the CDR3 DNA, which spans 48 bases and is read in frame from base 1. Based on the germline V gene, the CDR1 and CDR2 sequences are MGHRA and YSYEKL. The junction carries 15 bases between V and J, which are trimmed by 3 bases and 3 bases respectively. A MiSeq instrument was used for deep resolution sequencing, which targeted depths ranging from 1 in 1 million up to 1 in 200,000 T cells, with coverage averaging 10x for each clonotype. TCR beta libraries were generated with the immunoSEQ hsTCRB Kit. Per the original workflow: ImmunoSEQ Data Assistant and ImmunoSEQ Analyzer were used for data analysis, and V, D and J genes were assigned according to IMGT definitions. Clonality, which ranges from 0 to 1, was calculated by subtracting the normalized Shannon entropy of productive rearrangement frequencies from one. Only overrepresented clonotypes making up at least 0.05% of the repertoire of each patient were included in the public clonotype analysis. More than ten repertoires from age-matched healthy donors, obtained from immuneACCESS, served as clonality controls. Sourced from immuneACCESS, this table was stored by TCRdb with only in-frame sequences that have V and J called. A share of the clones is absent; for the studies checked, an unresolved V gene accounts for under half, and the remainder has no known explanation. D and trimming were read from the DNA, whereas the V and J calls and clone size are those reported in that table. The sample table lists 97,000 or so clones, 60% to 80% of them with a count of one. Clones ranked in the top ten supply around 30% of the sample.

Sequences were derived from PBMCs, sampled after 12 months of ibrutinib treatment. The TCR originated in a human donor with chronic lymphocytic leukemia. The receptor chain draws on TRBV4-1 and TRBJ1-3; a tentative D call is TRBD1 (6 bases match). Here is the DNA: TGCGCCAGCAGCCAGATACTAGGGGGGGATGGAAACACCATATATTTT. Protein translation: CASSQILGGDGNTIYF.